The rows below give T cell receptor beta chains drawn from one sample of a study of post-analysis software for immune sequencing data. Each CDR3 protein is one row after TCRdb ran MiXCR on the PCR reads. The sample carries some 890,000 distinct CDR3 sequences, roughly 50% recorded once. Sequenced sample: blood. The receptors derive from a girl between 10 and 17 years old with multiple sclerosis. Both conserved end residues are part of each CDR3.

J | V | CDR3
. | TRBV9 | CASSIGGIPKGETQYF
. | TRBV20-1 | CSAPTGADEQYF
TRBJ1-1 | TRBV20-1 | CSARPGGQGEAFF
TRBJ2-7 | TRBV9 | CASSSGPGQDYEQYF
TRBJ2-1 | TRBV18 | CASSPGTGYEQFF
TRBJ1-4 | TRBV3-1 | CASSQRGQGEKLFF
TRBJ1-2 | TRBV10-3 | CAISEGRNTNYGYTF
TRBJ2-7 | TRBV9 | CASSVAGEEYEQYF
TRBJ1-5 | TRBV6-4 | CASSDPHRDINQPQHF
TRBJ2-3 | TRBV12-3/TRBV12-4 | CASSPRQIDTQYF
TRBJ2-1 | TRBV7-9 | CASSSTSGMGVNEQFF
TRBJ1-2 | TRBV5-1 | CASSLRGGSNYGYTF
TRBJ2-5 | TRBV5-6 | CASRSVMRENVGETQYF
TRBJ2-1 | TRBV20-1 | CSAAVADTYNEQFF
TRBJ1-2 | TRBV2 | CATIPGPQGNGYTF
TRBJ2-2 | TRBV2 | CASSESPSWGELFF
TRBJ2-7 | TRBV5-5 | CASSWNGSYEQYF
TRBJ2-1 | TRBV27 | CASSLSPRQGGDEQFF
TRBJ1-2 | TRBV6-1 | CAMSSADGTYGYTF
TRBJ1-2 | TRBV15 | CATSRDLEGRGGYTF
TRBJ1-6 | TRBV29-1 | CSVEEQYNSPLHF
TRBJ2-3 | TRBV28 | CASMEGTSGVRTDTQYF
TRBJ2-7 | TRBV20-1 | CSASGIPLYEQYF
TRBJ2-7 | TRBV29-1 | CSVASPALGQGNYEQYF